This is a list of T cell receptor beta chains from one sample in a study of blood T cell repertoires in COVID-19. Generated by immunoSEQ multiplex PCR, the TCRdb table keeps only in-frame clones and is missing some. The table includes around 46,000 clones, over 70% detected once. Sequencing used peripheral blood. The receptors were sampled from a man in his forties or fifties with acute or convalescent COVID-19. The CDR3 runs from the conserved cysteine through the conserved F or W. The D gene is left open where the match is weak. Expanded clones get a size class; other rows say once, few or many, or leave the size out.

len	abundance	v_gene	d_gene	j_gene	CDR3nt	CDR3aa
15	NA	TRBV3-1/TRBV3-2	NA	TRBJ1-2	TGTGCCAGCAGCCAAGGGAGGGCAGCTAACTATGGCTACACCTTC	CASSQGRAANYGYTF
14	NA	TRBV29-1	NA	TRBJ1-1	TGCAGCGTTCCGAAACCTACAGGATACCCCGAAGCTTTCTTT	CSVPKPTGYPEAFF
14	NA	TRBV24-1	NA	TRBJ2-2	TGTGCCACCAGTGACAGGGTATCCATCGGGGAGCTGTTTTTT	CATSDRVSIGELFF
14	NA	TRBV6-5	NA	TRBJ1-4	TGTGCCAGCAGTTACTCGAACCGAGATAAAAAACTGTTTTTT	CASSYSNRDKKLFF
16	NA	TRBV9	TRBD2	TRBJ2-1	TGTGCCAGCAGCGTCTATAGCGGGAGCGGTTCTAATGAGCAGTTCTTC	CASSVYSGSGSNEQFF
16	NA	TRBV5-1	TRBD1	TRBJ2-4	TGCGCCAGCAGCCCCGGGACAGGGGGAACCAAAAACATTCAGTACTTC	CASSPGTGGTKNIQYF
12	NA	TRBV19	NA	TRBJ2-7	TGTGCCAGTAGCCCACAGGGACGCGAGCAGTACTTC	CASSPQGREQYF
12	NA	TRBV28	NA	TRBJ1-2	TGTGCCAGCAGTTTAGAGGCTTGGGGCTACACCTTC	CASSLEAWGYTF
16	few	TRBV18	TRBD1	TRBJ1-3	TGTGCCAGCTCACCGAACCGGGACAGGGAAAGAAACACCATATATTTT	CASSPNRDRERNTIYF
13	NA	TRBV12-3/TRBV12-4	NA	TRBJ2-1	TGTGCCAGCAGTGTTAGAAACTACAATGAGCAGTTCTTC	CASSVRNYNEQFF
17	NA	TRBV24-1	NA	TRBJ1-3	TGTGCCACCAGTGCTATACAGGGCCTTCTCTCTGGAAACACCATATATTTT	CATSAIQGLLSGNTIYF
16	NA	TRBV18	NA	TRBJ2-2	TGTGCCAGCTCACCACGAAGGGGGGGAGACACCGGGGAGCTGTTTTTT	CASSPRRGGDTGELFF